This T cell receptor beta chain was sequenced for a study of cytomegalovirus exposure and HLA in healthy donors. Looking at the study overall: An earlier analysis found 120 million or so unique TCR beta sequences from approximately 200 million T cells.

With respect to this clone: Its antigen is not known.

Study-level points and caveats: In a later analysis, at a false discovery rate of 0.05, about 17,000 TCR beta sequences matched HLA alleles.

The PCR was carried out with 60 Vbeta primers and 13 Jbeta primers. Measured with immunoSEQ multiplex PCR; TCRdb has only the in-frame clones, and not every one. The sample lists 90,000 to 100,000 clones; 80% were seen once. V gave up 1 base and J gave up 1 base; unmatched junction bases: 2. The CDR3 is made up of 16 amino acids. In germline, CDR1 is SGHVS, CDR2 FQNEAQ. The source is a man aged 18 to 29 in good health and CMV-seronegative. Sequenced sample: PBMCs. The chain links TRBV7-8 to TRBJ2-2, with 8 nucleotides matching TRBD1. CDR3 sequence reads: CASSLGQGLNTGELFF. In DNA form, the CDR3 reads TGTGCCAGCAGCTTAGGACAGGGGCTGAACACCGGGGAGCTGTTTTTT.